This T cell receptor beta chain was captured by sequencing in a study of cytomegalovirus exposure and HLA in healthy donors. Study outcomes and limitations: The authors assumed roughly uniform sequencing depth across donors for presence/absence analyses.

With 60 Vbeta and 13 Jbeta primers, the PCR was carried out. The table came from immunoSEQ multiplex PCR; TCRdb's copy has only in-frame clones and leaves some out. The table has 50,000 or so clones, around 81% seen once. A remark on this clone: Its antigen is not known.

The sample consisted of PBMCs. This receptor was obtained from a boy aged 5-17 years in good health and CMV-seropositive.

CDR3 sequence reads: CASSRVGGPTDTQYF. DNA of the CDR3: TGTGCCAGCAGCCGCGTCGGGGGTCCCACAGATACGCAGTATTTT. The gene calls are TRBV13 and TRBJ2-3; possible D gene TRBD2, 6 bases. Germline values: CDR1 PRHDT, CDR2 FYEKMQ (reference sequence). V was clipped by 5 bases and J by 2 bases, with 14 bases between them. CDR3 length equals 15 residues.